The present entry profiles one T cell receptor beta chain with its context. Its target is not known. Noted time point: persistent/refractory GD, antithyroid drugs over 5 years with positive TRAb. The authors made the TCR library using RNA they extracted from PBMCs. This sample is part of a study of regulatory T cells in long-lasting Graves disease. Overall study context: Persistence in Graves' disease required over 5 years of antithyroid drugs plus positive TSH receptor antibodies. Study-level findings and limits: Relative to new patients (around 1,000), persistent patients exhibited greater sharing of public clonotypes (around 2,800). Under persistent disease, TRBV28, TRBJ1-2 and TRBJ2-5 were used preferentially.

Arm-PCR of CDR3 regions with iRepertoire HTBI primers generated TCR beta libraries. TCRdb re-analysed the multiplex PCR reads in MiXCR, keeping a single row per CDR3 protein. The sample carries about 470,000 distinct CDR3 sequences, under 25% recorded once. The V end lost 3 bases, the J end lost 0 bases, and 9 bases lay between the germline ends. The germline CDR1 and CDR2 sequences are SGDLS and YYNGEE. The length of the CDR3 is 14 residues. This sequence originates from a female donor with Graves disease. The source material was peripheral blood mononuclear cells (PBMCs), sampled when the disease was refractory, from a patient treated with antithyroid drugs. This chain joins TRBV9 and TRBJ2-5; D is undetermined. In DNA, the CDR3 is TGTGCCAGCAGCGGCCGGGCAGACCAAGAGACCCAGTACTTC. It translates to CASSGRADQETQYF.